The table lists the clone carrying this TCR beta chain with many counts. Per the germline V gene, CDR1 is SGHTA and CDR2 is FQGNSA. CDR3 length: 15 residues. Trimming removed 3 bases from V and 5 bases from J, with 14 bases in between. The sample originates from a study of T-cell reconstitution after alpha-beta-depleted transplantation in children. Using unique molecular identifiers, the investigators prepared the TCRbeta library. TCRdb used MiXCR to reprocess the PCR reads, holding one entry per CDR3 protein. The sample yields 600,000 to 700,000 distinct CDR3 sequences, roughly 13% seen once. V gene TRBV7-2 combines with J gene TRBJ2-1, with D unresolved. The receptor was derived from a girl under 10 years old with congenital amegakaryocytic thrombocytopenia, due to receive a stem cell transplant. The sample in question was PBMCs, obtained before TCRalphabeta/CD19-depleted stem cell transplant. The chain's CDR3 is CASSFSTSGHNEQFF. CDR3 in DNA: TGTGCCAGCAGCTTCTCGACCTCCGGTCACAATGAGCAGTTCTTC.